One and the same sample provided the 14 T cell receptor beta chains below, sequenced in a study of T-cell memory formation after mild COVID-19. TCRdb itself ran the 5' RACE reads through MiXCR, one entry per CDR3 protein. The sample yields about 430,000 distinct CDR3 sequences, roughly a quarter seen once. The sample taken for sequencing was PBMCs or a T cell subset sorted from them (not recorded which). All receptors derive from an adult woman who had mild COVID-19 (a few samples of this study predate the infection). Cell type and time point are not known.

The rearrangement links TRBV4-3 to TRBJ2-3, with D uncertain. V dropped 3 bases and J dropped 6 bases, with 13 bases sitting between them. Germline CDR1 reads LGHNA; CDR2 reads YSLEER. The CDR3 is 14 amino acids. This CDR3 is CASSHLTTRDTQYF. The CDR3 DNA reads TGCGCCAGCAGCCACCTCACAACCCGGGATACGCAGTATTTT.

The table lists this clonotype with a few counts. CDR3 sequence (DNA): TGTGCCAGCAGTCACGACAGGGGGCTAAACGAGCAGTACTTC. Translation: CASSHDRGLNEQYF. The chain uses TRBV6-5 and TRBJ2-7; 10 bases align to TRBD1. With V trimmed by 5 bases and J by 5 bases, 6 bases remained unmatched. In germline, CDR1 is MNHEY, CDR2 SVGAGI. The CDR3 runs 14 residues.

The gene calls are TRBV18 and TRBJ1-4; D is perhaps TRBD1 (6 bases). This CDR3 spans 14 amino acids. From germline, CDR1 is KGHSH and CDR2 LQKENI. V dropped 8 bases and J dropped 9 bases, with 19 bases sitting between them. The CDR3 region has the DNA TGTGCCAGCGGGGAACAGGGTATGAAGAAAAAACTGTTTTTT. Translated: CASGEQGMKKKLFF.

This clonotype was observed at least ten times. CDR3 nucleotide sequence: TGTGCCAGCAGCATAAGCGGGGCGACCTACAATGAGCAGTTCTTC. Translating gives CASSISGATYNEQFF. The J gene is TRBJ2-1, the V gene TRBV7-2; TRBD2 aligns across 7 bases. The CDR3 is 15 residues long. Germline lookup yields CDR1 SGHTA and CDR2 FQGNSA. The trim removed 5 bases at V and 2 bases at J, leaving 6 bases unmatched.

This clonotype has only a few counts. This chain uses TRBV5-1 with TRBJ2-5; no reliable D call. CDR3 length: 13 amino acids. Trimming shortened V by 0 bases and J by 3 bases, and 6 bases separated the two germline ends. Germline V gives CDR1 SGHRS, CDR2 YFSETQ. The chain's CDR3 is CASSLVGKETQYF. CDR3 nucleotides: TGCGCCAGCAGCTTGGTGGGAAAAGAGACCCAGTACTTC.

V and J are TRBV5-1 and TRBJ2-3; the D gene is possibly TRBD1 (5 bases). Germline V gene data show CDR1 as SGHRS and CDR2 as YFSETQ. There are 15 residues in the CDR3. V shed 4 bases and J shed 2 bases, with 14 bases lying between them. Here the CDR3 reads CASSPLDTSTDTQYF. Here the CDR3 DNA reads TGCGCCAGCAGCCCCTTGGACACCTCCACAGATACGCAGTATTTT.

This sequence joins TRBV23-1 and TRBJ2-4; D ambiguous. TRBV23-1 is an ORF, with its function uncertain. The length of the CDR3 is 15 residues. Trimming cost V 0 bases and J 0 bases, with 6 bases left between them. The CDR3 DNA follows: TGCGCCAGCAGTCAATCCACCAGAGCCAAAAACATTCAGTACTTC. This codes for CASSQSTRAKNIQYF.

V gene TRBV12-3 or TRBV12-4 combines with J gene TRBJ2-6; D not resolved. The V and J ends lost 7 bases and 0 bases respectively, with 4 bases between them. The CDR3 is 13 amino acids. The CDR3 bases are TGTGCCAGCACGATCTCTGGGGCCAACGTCCTGACTTTC. Translation: CASTISGANVLTF.

This clonotype was detected a few times. The rearrangement links TRBV29-1 to TRBJ1-1, with D maybe TRBD1 (6 bases). Germline V gene lookup returns CDR1 SQVTM and CDR2 ANQGSEA. This CDR3 region has 10 residues. Trimming took off 2 bases at V and 10 bases at J, with 8 bases between the two ends. CDR3 coding DNA: TGCAGCGTTGAACCGGGGGCAGCTTTCTTT. Translating gives CSVEPGAAFF.

This clonotype was recorded a few times. The V gene is TRBV15, the J gene TRBJ2-2; 7 bases match TRBD1. CDR3 length: 16 amino acids. CDR1 LNHNV and CDR2 YYDKDF come from the germline V gene (reference sequence). V gave up 5 bases and J gave up 4 bases; unmatched junction bases: 10. CDR3 residues: CATSLTPGQLTGELFF. DNA for the CDR3: TGTGCCACCAGCTTAACGCCGGGACAGCTCACCGGGGAGCTGTTTTTT.

This clonotype has a handful of counts. The V and J genes are TRBV20-1 and TRBJ1-5, with D perhaps TRBD1 (5 bases). Trimming shortened V by 2 bases and J by 7 bases, and 9 bases separated the two germline ends. The germline CDR1 and CDR2 sequences are DFQATT and SNEGSKA (reference sequence). This CDR3 is built from 12 residues. The CDR3 DNA follows: TGCAGTGCTAGATGGGGGGACCAGCCCCAGCATTTT. This encodes CSARWGDQPQHF.

This clonotype has just a few counts. V usage is TRBV7-2 and J usage is TRBJ2-3, with 7 bases matching TRBD2. Germline CDR1 reads SGHTA; CDR2 reads FQGNSA. This CDR3 spans 14 amino acids. The ends lost 4 bases at V and 2 bases at J; junction bases unmatched: 3. The chain's CDR3 is CASSSGTNTDTQYF. In DNA form, the CDR3 reads TGTGCCAGCAGCTCCGGGACTAACACAGATACGCAGTATTTT.

Written as DNA, the CDR3 is TGTGCCAGCAGTCGAACCTTAGCGGGGACCTACAATGAGCAGTTCTTC. Residues: CASSRTLAGTYNEQFF. The chain is built from TRBV27 and TRBJ2-1, with 8 bases fitting TRBD2. V was pared by 5 bases and J by 2 bases, with 8 bases of the junction left unmatched. From germline, CDR1 is MNHEY and CDR2 SMNVEV (reference sequence). The CDR3 totals 16 residues.

This sequence joins TRBV29-1 and TRBJ1-1, with a tentative D call TRBD1 (5 bases). Between the trimmed V and J ends, which lost 0 bases and 5 bases, there was a span of 16 bases. Germline CDR1 is SQVTM and CDR2 is ANQGSEA. The CDR3 is 15 residues long. The CDR3 loop is CSVEDEEGRSTEAFF. The CDR3 region has the DNA TGCAGCGTTGAAGATGAGGAGGGGCGGAGTACTGAAGCTTTCTTT.